Listed here are 30 T cell receptor beta chains from one sample, sequenced in a study of T cell changes during pregnancy in multiple sclerosis. Clones were read by immunoSEQ multiplex PCR, and TCRdb kept only the in-frame ones, dropping some. Seen here are approximately 64,000 clones, 80% to 95% observed once, and the top ten hold about 2.5%. The input for sequencing was peripheral blood, taken in the first trimester of pregnancy. The receptors here all came from a female donor with multiple sclerosis, enrolled in a pregnancy study.

V usage is TRBV15 and J usage is TRBJ2-7; TRBD1 might be the D (7 bases). The germline CDR1 and CDR2 sequences are LNHNV and YYDKDF (reference sequence). The V end was cut by 3 bases, the J end by 2 bases, with 14 bases between. There are 15 residues in the CDR3. The CDR3 loop reads CATSSSRDRTYEQYF. DNA for the CDR3: TGTGCCACCAGCAGTTCGCGGGACAGAACCTACGAGCAGTACTTC. Based on the CDR3 plus reference TRBV15 and TRBJ2-7, the full variable domain is DAMVIQNPRYQVTQFGKPVTLSCSQTLNHNVMYWYQQKSSQAPKLLFHYYDKDFNNEADTPDNFQSRRPNTSFCFLDIRSPGLGDTAMYLCATSSSRDRTYEQYFGPGTRLTVT.

The chain recombines TRBV7-9 with TRBJ2-7; 8 nucleotides line up with TRBD2. Losses at the gene ends were 1 base for V and 6 bases for J; bases not matched to a gene: 8. This CDR3 is built from 15 residues. The germline V gene has CDR1 SEHNR and CDR2 FQNEAQ (reference sequence). CDR3 amino acids: CASSLGVGSGTEQYF. As DNA, the CDR3 is TGTGCCAGCAGCTTAGGTGTGGGTAGCGGGACCGAGCAGTACTTC.

This clone is a singleton in its sample. V usage is TRBV5-1 and J usage is TRBJ1-1; D is unclear. This CDR3 region has 15 residues. Trimming pared 0 bases from V and 1 base from J, leaving 10 bases between. Germline lookup yields CDR1 SGHRS and CDR2 YFSETQ. The DNA for the CDR3 is TGCGCCAGCAGCTTGGCGACACCAGGGAACACTGAAGCTTTCTTT. It is translated as CASSLATPGNTEAFF. Complete variable domain (other parts from reference TRBV5-1 and TRBJ1-1): KAGVTQTPRYLIKTRGQQVTLSCSPISGHRSVSWYQQTPGQGLQFLFEYFSETQRNKGNFPGRFSGRQFSNSRSEMNVSTLELGDSALYLCASSLATPGNTEAFFGQGTRLTVV.

The rearrangement uses TRBV13 and TRBJ2-5, with 14 bases lining up with TRBD2. Trimming at V came to 0 bases and at J to 3 bases, leaving 6 bases not matched to a gene. The CDR3 has 18 amino acids. Germline-derived CDR1 and CDR2 are PRHDT and FYEKMQ (reference sequence). CDR3 loop: CASSLGVLGLAGEETQYF. CDR3 sequence (DNA): TGTGCCAGCAGCTTAGGAGTCCTGGGACTAGCGGGAGAAGAGACCCAGTACTTC.

This clone has just one count. The gene calls are TRBV7-6 and TRBJ2-5; 12 bases are a match to TRBD2. In germline, CDR1 is SGHVS, CDR2 FNYEAQ. V trimming: 5 bases; J trimming: 2 bases; junction bases outside the gene matches: 12. CDR3 length: 18 residues. In DNA, the CDR3 is TGTGCCAGCAGCCCACTAGCGGGAGGCAAAAACATTCAAGAGACCCAGTACTTC. Amino acids: CASSPLAGGKNIQETQYF.

In its sample, this clone was seen once. This sequence joins TRBV5-6 and TRBJ2-3; 13 nucleotides agree with TRBD2. Germline assignment: CDR1 SGHDT and CDR2 YYEEEE. V gave up 0 bases and J gave up 3 bases; unmatched junction bases: 1. This CDR3 has 16 residues. DNA of the CDR3: TGTGCCAGCAGCTTGGGGACTAGCGGGGGAACAGATACGCAGTATTTT. Protein product: CASSLGTSGGTDTQYF.

J is TRBJ1-5 and V is TRBV2; D is undetermined. CDR3 length: 12 amino acids. V was trimmed by 5 bases and J by 7 bases, leaving 9 bases between them. Germline loops: CDR1 SNHLY, CDR2 FYNNEI. The CDR3 sequence is CASSSGGQPQHF. CDR3 DNA: TGTGCCAGCAGTAGCGGCGGCCAGCCCCAGCATTTT.

The genes are TRBV2 and TRBJ1-1; tentative D call: TRBD1 (5 bases). Per germline, CDR1 SNHLY and CDR2 FYNNEI. This CDR3 region has 11 residues. Deletions cut 10 bases from V and 9 bases from J, with 15 bases between. CDR3 residues: CANRWGVKAFF. CDR3 DNA: TGTGCCAACCGTTGGGGGGTCAAAGCTTTCTTT.

V gene TRBV21-1 combines with J gene TRBJ1-5; the table assigns TRBD1, which was not confirmed against the DNA. TRBV21-1 constitutes a pseudogene. This CDR3 has 15 residues. The DNA for the CDR3 is TGTGCCAGCAGCACAAAGGACAGGAGCAATCAGCCCCAGCATTTT. This sequence encodes CASSTKDRSNQPQHF.

This sequence joins TRBV30 and TRBJ2-2; D might be TRBD2 (5 bases). V gave up 0 bases and J gave up 5 bases, with 13 bases separating them. Germline values: CDR1 GTSNPN, CDR2 SVGIG (reference sequence). The CDR3 has 15 amino acids. CDR3 protein: CAWSVPSGLTGELFF. DNA for the CDR3: TGTGCCTGGAGTGTACCCAGCGGACTTACCGGGGAGCTGTTTTTT. Drawing the rest from reference TRBV30 and TRBJ2-2, the complete variable domain is SQTIHQWPATLVQPVGSPLSLECTVEGTSNPNLYWYRQAAGRGLQLLFYSVGIGQISSEVPQNLSASRPQDRQFILSSKKLLLSDSGFYLCAWSVPSGLTGELFFGEGSRLTVL.

As for this clone: One junction end disagrees with the germline gene, perhaps due to a read error. The CDR3 reads CASSLDEETQYF. CDR3 DNA sequence: TGTGCCAGCAGCCTAGACGAGGAGACCCAGTACTTC. This chain connects TRBV11-2 to TRBJ2-5; D is unclear. The CDR3 contains 12 residues. Looked up from germline, CDR1 is SGHAT and CDR2 is FQNNGV.

Only a few counts were recorded for this clone. The V call is TRBV5-4, the J call TRBJ2-5; TRBD2 agrees at 12 bases. This CDR3 is 14 amino acids long. V lost 4 bases, J lost 4 bases, and 2 bases stayed unmatched. Germline values: CDR1 SGHNT, CDR2 YYREEE (reference sequence). CDR3 sequence (DNA): TGTGCCAGCAGCCTGACTAGCGGGAGAGAGACCCAGTACTTC. Its protein is CASSLTSGRETQYF.

V and J are TRBV4-1 and TRBJ2-1; 9 bases fit TRBD2. This CDR3 has 15 residues. CDR1 is MGHRA and CDR2 is YSYEKL in the germline V gene. J gave up 3 bases and V 4 bases, and 4 bases lay outside the gene matches. The CDR3 sequence is CASSPGLADYNEQFF. DNA of the CDR3: TGCGCCAGCAGCCCGGGACTAGCAGACTACAATGAGCAGTTCTTC.

The chain couples TRBV10-3 to TRBJ2-5; the match to TRBD1 covers 12 bases. Losses at the gene ends were 6 bases for V and 3 bases for J; bases not matched to a gene: 5. The germline V gene has CDR1 ENHRY and CDR2 SYGVKD. This CDR3 is built from 15 residues. In nucleotides, the CDR3 is TGTGCCATCAGAGCCGGGACAGGGGGCAAAGAGACCCAGTACTTC. It translates to CAIRAGTGGKETQYF.

This chain joins TRBV28 and TRBJ1-5, with D unresolved. Trimming stripped 2 bases from V and 3 bases from J, with 2 bases between. Germline assignment: CDR1 MDHEN and CDR2 SYDVKM. The CDR3 extends over 12 amino acids. This CDR3 is CASSLLNQPQHF. CDR3 bases: TGTGCCAGCAGTTTACTCAATCAGCCCCAGCATTTT. Combining the CDR3 with reference TRBV28 and TRBJ1-5 gives the whole variable domain DVKVTQSSRYLVKRTGEKVFLECVQDMDHENMFWYRQDPGLGLRLIYFSYDVKMKEKGDIPEGYSVSREKKERFSLILESASTNQTSMYLCASSLLNQPQHFGDGTRLSIL.

The chain links TRBV4-3 to TRBJ2-1; a weak D match, TRBD2 (5 bases). The V end lost 0 bases, the J end lost 7 bases, and 13 bases lay between the germline ends. Per germline, CDR1 LGHNA and CDR2 YSLEER. The CDR3 runs 15 residues. The CDR3 region has the DNA TGCGCCAGCAGCCAAGACAGTCGGGAAGGGAATGAGCAGTTCTTC. It specifies CASSQDSREGNEQFF.

The gene calls are TRBV19 and TRBJ1-1; 9 bases align to TRBD1. This CDR3 spans 14 amino acids. Germline CDR1 and CDR2: LNHDA and SQIVND (reference sequence). J was trimmed by 3 bases and V by 3 bases; bases with no gene match: 2. The CDR3 region is CASSMTGGYTEAFF. CDR3 coding DNA: TGTGCCAGTAGTATGACAGGGGGGTACACTGAAGCTTTCTTT.

This chain uses TRBV5-1 with TRBJ2-1; TRBD2 matches at 9 bases. Germline V gene lookup returns CDR1 SGHRS and CDR2 YFSETQ. The trim removed 4 bases at V and 0 bases at J, leaving 8 bases unmatched. CDR3 length: 17 amino acids. Here the CDR3 reads CASSGTRGRASYNEQFF. Written as DNA, the CDR3 is TGCGCCAGCAGCGGGACTCGCGGGAGGGCCTCCTACAATGAGCAGTTCTTC. The full variable domain, with the rest looked up from reference TRBV5-1 and TRBJ2-1, is KAGVTQTPRYLIKTRGQQVTLSCSPISGHRSVSWYQQTPGQGLQFLFEYFSETQRNKGNFPGRFSGRQFSNSRSEMNVSTLELGDSALYLCASSGTRGRASYNEQFFGPGTRLTVL.

The V call is TRBV5-8, the J call TRBJ2-5; tentatively, D is TRBD1 (6 bases). Germline V lookup: CDR1 SGHTS, CDR2 YDEGEE. The V end was cut by 0 bases, the J end by 2 bases, with 11 bases between. This CDR3 has 15 amino acids. The CDR3 coding sequence is TGTGCCAGCAGCTTGGATACAGGGACGCAAGAGACCCAGTACTTC. Protein sequence: CASSLDTGTQETQYF. Using reference TRBV5-8 and TRBJ2-5 for the parts outside the CDR3, the full variable domain is EAGVTQSPTHLIKTRGQQATLRCSPISGHTSVYWYQQALGLGLQFLLWYDEGEERNRGNFPPRFSGRQFPNYSSELNVNALELEDSALYLCASSLDTGTQETQYFGPGTRLLVL.

The chain combines TRBV6-5 with TRBJ2-7; maybe TRBD2 (5 bases). V was pared by 2 bases and J by 0 bases, with 14 bases between. There are 16 residues in the CDR3. CDR1 is MNHEY, CDR2 SVGAGI, per germline. The DNA for the CDR3 is TGTGCCAGCAGTTACCTCCGGGGTCGGAGCTCCTACGAGCAGTACTTC. This gives the protein CASSYLRGRSSYEQYF.

The chain joins TRBV6-4 to TRBJ2-1, with 8 bases identical to TRBD1. The J segment lost 6 bases and the V segment lost 6 bases, leaving 7 bases of the junction unmatched. The CDR3 extends over 14 amino acids. Germline V gene data show CDR1 as MRHNA and CDR2 as SNTAGT. The CDR3 DNA is TGTGCCAGCAGCCGGGACAGGTCAATCAATGAGCAGTTCTTC. Its translation: CASSRDRSINEQFF.

The chain couples TRBV5-1 to TRBJ1-1; TRBD1 matches at 7 bases. With 6 bases clipped from V and 1 base from J, the junction kept 6 bases outside the gene matches. Germline V gene sequence: CDR1 SGHRS, CDR2 YFSETQ. The CDR3 spans 14 residues. The DNA of the CDR3 is TGCGCCAGCACCACAGGGGCCAGGAACACTGAAGCTTTCTTT. The encoded protein is CASTTGARNTEAFF.

This clone was observed a single time. V is TRBV5-4 and J is TRBJ2-5; 7 nucleotides align to TRBD1. Germline trimming cut 3 bases from V and 1 base from J; bases unmatched to any gene: 6. CDR1 is SGHNT and CDR2 is YYREEE in the germline V gene (reference sequence). There are 15 residues in the CDR3. Written as DNA, the CDR3 is TGTGCCAGCAGCTCCTCATACAGGGGCCAAGAGACCCAGTACTTC. As protein: CASSSSYRGQETQYF.

DNA of the CDR3: TGTGCCAGCAGTTCCTCAGCGGGAGGGCCCCACGAGCAGTACTTC. Amino acids: CASSSSAGGPHEQYF. The V call is TRBV6-5, the J call TRBJ2-7; the match to TRBD2 covers 10 bases. V lost 4 bases to trimming and J lost 5 bases; unmatched junction nucleotides: 8. CDR1 MNHEY and CDR2 SVGAGI come from the germline V gene. The CDR3 contains 15 residues.

This chain uses TRBV4-3 with TRBJ1-2; 9 nucleotides match TRBD1. Looked up from germline, CDR1 is LGHNA and CDR2 is YSLEER. The CDR3 extends over 17 amino acids. The ends lost 1 base at V and 2 bases at J; junction bases unmatched: 8. CDR3 region: CASSQVGTGRPNYGYTF. The CDR3 DNA sequence: TGCGCCAGCAGCCAAGTCGGGACAGGGAGGCCCAACTATGGCTACACCTTC.

V and J are TRBV28 and TRBJ1-2; D unclear. CDR3 size: 16 residues. CDR1 and CDR2 (germline): MDHEN, SYDVKM. Trimming left V 4 bases short and J 0 bases short, with 15 bases between. CDR3 coding DNA: TGTGCCAGCAGTTCATATCCTTCCGGGACTAACTATGGCTACACCTTC. This encodes CASSSYPSGTNYGYTF.

The chain recombines TRBV27 with TRBJ2-7; TRBD1 agrees at 9 bases. Germline CDR1 reads MNHEY; CDR2 reads SMNVEV (reference sequence). There are 14 residues in the CDR3. V gave up 5 bases and J gave up 1 base; unmatched junction bases: 3. The CDR3 is CASSMGTGSYEQYF. CDR3 DNA: TGTGCCAGCAGTATGGGGACAGGGTCCTACGAGCAGTACTTC.

The CDR3 DNA follows: TGCGCCAGCAGCCCTGGATGGGGGGACAGGGTGATTGCTGGGGCCAACGTCCTGACTTTC. Translating it yields CASSPGWGDRVIAGANVLTF. The rearrangement links TRBV5-1 to TRBJ2-6; 9 bases are shared with TRBD1. The CDR3 totals 20 residues. Germline lookup yields CDR1 SGHRS and CDR2 YFSETQ. V lost 4 bases to trimming and J lost 2 bases; unmatched junction nucleotides: 16.

This clone was picked up a small number of times. V gene TRBV19 combines with J gene TRBJ1-3; 11 bases map to TRBD1. The CDR3 consists of 16 residues. With V trimmed by 6 bases and J by 4 bases, 8 bases remained unmatched. Germline V gene data show CDR1 as LNHDA and CDR2 as SQIVND (reference sequence). The CDR3 spells CASSADRGLRGNTIYF. CDR3 nucleotide sequence: TGTGCCAGTAGCGCGGACAGGGGGCTTAGAGGAAACACCATATATTTT.

This clone was recorded only once. CDR3: CASTPGASGSYNEQFF. As DNA, the CDR3 is TGTGCCAGCACCCCCGGGGCTAGCGGATCCTACAATGAGCAGTTCTTC. The rearrangement joins TRBV6-6 to TRBJ2-1; TRBD2 agrees at 7 bases. The J segment lost 1 base and the V segment lost 7 bases, leaving 10 bases of the junction unmatched. Germline V lookup: CDR1 MNHNY, CDR2 SVGAGI (reference sequence). There are 16 residues in the CDR3.